The 17 T cell receptor beta chains given below trace back to one sample, sequenced in a study of cytomegalovirus exposure and HLA in healthy donors. PCR primers comprised 60 Vbeta and 13 Jbeta primers. This table comes from immunoSEQ multiplex PCR, and its TCRdb copy is limited to in-frame clones, with some not included. The profile shows around 130,000 clones, 65% to 75% of them singletons. Sequencing used PBMCs. These receptors were collected from a woman aged 45-59 years in good health and CMV-seropositive.

The chain recombines TRBV19 with TRBJ2-7; 7 bases align to TRBD1. CDR1 LNHDA and CDR2 SQIVND come from the germline V gene (reference sequence). With 4 bases clipped from V and 3 bases from J, the junction kept 9 bases outside the gene matches. The CDR3 consists of 15 residues. The CDR3 DNA sequence: TGTGCCAGTAGTAAGAACCGGGACAGTTACTACGAGCAGTACTTC. Translating gives CASSKNRDSYYEQYF.

The rearrangement uses TRBV27 and TRBJ2-7; TRBD2 aligns across 9 bases. The CDR3 loop spans 13 amino acids. Germline CDR1 is MNHEY and CDR2 is SMNVEV (reference sequence). V was clipped by 4 bases and J by 6 bases; unmatched bases: 4. The CDR3 loop is CASSSSGTSEQYF. Written as DNA, the CDR3 is TGTGCCAGCAGTTCTAGCGGGACTAGCGAGCAGTACTTC.

This clone has just one count. The rearrangement uses TRBV27 and TRBJ1-1; the D gene is possibly TRBD1 (5 bases). Deletions cut 2 bases from V and 3 bases from J, with 10 bases between. Germline assignment: CDR1 MNHEY and CDR2 SMNVEV (reference sequence). The CDR3 has 14 amino acids. CDR3 bases: TGTGCCAGCAGTTTACAGTGGGGGGACACTGAAGCTTTCTTT. As protein: CASSLQWGDTEAFF.

V usage is TRBV30 and J usage is TRBJ1-5, with TRBD1 matching 7 bases. The CDR3 length is 13 residues. J gave up 2 bases and V 5 bases, and 3 bases lay outside the gene matches. CDR1 GTSNPN and CDR2 SVGIG come from the germline V gene (reference sequence). The CDR3 sequence: CAWAGQGNQPQHF. The DNA of the CDR3 is TGTGCCTGGGCAGGACAGGGCAATCAGCCCCAGCATTTT.

This clone appeared a few times. The chain recombines TRBV5-6 with TRBJ2-4; 7 nucleotides line up with TRBD2. Germline CDR1 reads SGHDT; CDR2 reads YYEEEE. This CDR3 has 15 residues. With 3 bases clipped from V and 8 bases from J, the junction kept 11 bases outside the gene matches. The CDR3 reads CASSSWGGSNDIQYF. The CDR3 region has the DNA TGTGCCAGCAGCTCCTGGGGGGGATCCAATGACATTCAGTACTTC.

V usage is TRBV12-5 and J usage is TRBJ2-2; D gene unclear. Trimming stripped 3 bases from V and 0 bases from J, with 8 bases between. The V gene's germline CDR1 is LGHNT and CDR2 FRNRAP. This CDR3 region has 15 residues. The CDR3 sequence: CASGFRTANTGELFF. The CDR3 coding sequence is TGTGCTAGTGGTTTTAGAACAGCGAACACCGGGGAGCTGTTTTTT.

The chain is built from TRBV10-2 and TRBJ2-7, with D perhaps matching TRBD2 (6 bases). The V and J ends lost 5 bases and 2 bases respectively, with 16 bases between them. The CDR3 runs 15 residues. CDR1 and CDR2 from the germline V gene are WSHSY and SAAADI. CDR3 sequence: CASSPAGTGTYEQYF. The CDR3 DNA is TGCGCCAGCAGTCCAGCCGGGACTGGCACCTACGAGCAGTACTTC.

Only a few counts were recorded for this clone. V and J are TRBV5-4 and TRBJ1-2, with D hard to call. V lost 4 bases and J 9 bases, leaving 16 bases between the germline ends. This CDR3 is 13 amino acids long. The germline V gene encodes CDR1 SGHNT and CDR2 YYREEE (reference sequence). The CDR3: CASSLGGRPSYTF. Here the CDR3 DNA reads TGTGCCAGCAGCCTTGGCGGCCGGCCTAGCTACACCTTC.

The chain has TRBV5-1 and TRBJ2-1, with 14 bases matching TRBD2. V was pared by 3 bases and J by 9 bases, with 2 bases of the junction left unmatched. The CDR3 sequence is 14 residues long. Germline V gene lookup returns CDR1 SGHRS and CDR2 YFSETQ. The CDR3 sequence: CASSSGLAGAEQFF. The CDR3 nucleotides read TGCGCCAGCAGCTCGGGACTAGCGGGGGCTGAGCAGTTCTTC. Full variable domain (outside the CDR3, taken from reference TRBV5-1 and TRBJ2-1): KAGVTQTPRYLIKTRGQQVTLSCSPISGHRSVSWYQQTPGQGLQFLFEYFSETQRNKGNFPGRFSGRQFSNSRSEMNVSTLELGDSALYLCASSSGLAGAEQFFGPGTRLTVL.

The CDR3 DNA reads as TGTGCCAGCAGCTCCCGGACAGAAGGGACTGAAGCTTTCTTT. Translated: CASSSRTEGTEAFF. The chain recombines TRBV7-6 with TRBJ1-1, with D possibly matching TRBD1 (6 bases). V shed 4 bases and J shed 5 bases, with 14 bases lying between them. From germline, CDR1 is SGHVS and CDR2 FNYEAQ. The CDR3 loop spans 14 amino acids.

The sample holds a few counts of this clone. This sequence joins TRBV5-4 and TRBJ2-1; no clear D. V lost 1 base and J 8 bases, leaving 7 bases between the germline ends. The CDR3 has 12 amino acids. CDR1 and CDR2 from the germline V gene are SGHNT and YYREEE (reference sequence). The CDR3 bases are TGTGCCAGCAGCTTGATCCGTGATGAGCAGTTCTTC. Its protein product is CASSLIRDEQFF.

This chain joins TRBV7-9 and TRBJ1-1; maybe TRBD1 (5 bases). V was clipped by 8 bases and J by 1 base, with 17 bases between them. CDR3 length: 15 residues. Germline values: CDR1 SEHNR, CDR2 FQNEAQ (reference sequence). The CDR3 loop reads CASESMTVPNTEAFF. The DNA of the CDR3 is TGTGCCAGCGAATCCATGACAGTGCCGAACACTGAAGCTTTCTTT.

The chain links TRBV29-1 to TRBJ2-5, with D possibly TRBD1 on 6 matching bases. The CDR3 is made up of 12 amino acids. Germline-derived CDR1 and CDR2 are SQVTM and ANQGSEA. Here the CDR3 reads CRVTGRGETQYF. CDR3 sequence (DNA): TGCAGGGTTACAGGGAGAGGAGAGACCCAGTACTTC.

A few counts support this clone. The chain has TRBV6-5 and TRBJ2-2, with 8 positions matching TRBD1. Germline V CDR1 and CDR2: MNHEY, SVGAGI. V gave up 7 bases and J gave up 4 bases; unmatched junction bases: 8. There are 15 residues in the CDR3. The chain's CDR3 is CASKRDRSGTGELFF. CDR3 DNA: TGTGCCAGCAAAAGGGACAGGTCGGGCACCGGGGAGCTGTTTTTT.

This clone was counted a single time. The rearrangement uses TRBV7-2 and TRBJ1-4, with TRBD1 as a possible D gene (5 bases). Trimming removed 4 bases at V and 8 bases at J, with 11 bases between. The CDR3 totals 13 residues. The germline V gene has CDR1 SGHTA and CDR2 FQGNSA. The CDR3 reads CASSSGHGEKLFF. In DNA form, the CDR3 reads TGTGCCAGCAGCTCTGGACATGGAGAAAAACTGTTTTTT.

The gene calls are TRBV19 and TRBJ2-7; weak D call: TRBD2 (5 bases). V was shortened by 3 bases and J by 7 bases, with 13 bases between the two germline ends. The CDR3 has 13 amino acids. The germline V gene encodes CDR1 LNHDA and CDR2 SQIVND (reference sequence). The CDR3 coding sequence is TGTGCCAGTAGTATGATGGGAGCGAGAGAGCAGTACTTC. It translates to CASSMMGAREQYF.

V is TRBV4-1 and J is TRBJ2-3; TRBD2 is a possible D gene (5 bases). Germline CDR1 is MGHRA and CDR2 is YSYEKL. CDR3 length: 15 amino acids. With 0 bases removed from V and 2 bases from J, the gap between germline ends came to 9 bases. The CDR3 reads CASSQEEALTDTQYF. Here the CDR3 DNA reads TGCGCCAGCAGCCAAGAGGAGGCACTCACAGATACGCAGTATTTT.